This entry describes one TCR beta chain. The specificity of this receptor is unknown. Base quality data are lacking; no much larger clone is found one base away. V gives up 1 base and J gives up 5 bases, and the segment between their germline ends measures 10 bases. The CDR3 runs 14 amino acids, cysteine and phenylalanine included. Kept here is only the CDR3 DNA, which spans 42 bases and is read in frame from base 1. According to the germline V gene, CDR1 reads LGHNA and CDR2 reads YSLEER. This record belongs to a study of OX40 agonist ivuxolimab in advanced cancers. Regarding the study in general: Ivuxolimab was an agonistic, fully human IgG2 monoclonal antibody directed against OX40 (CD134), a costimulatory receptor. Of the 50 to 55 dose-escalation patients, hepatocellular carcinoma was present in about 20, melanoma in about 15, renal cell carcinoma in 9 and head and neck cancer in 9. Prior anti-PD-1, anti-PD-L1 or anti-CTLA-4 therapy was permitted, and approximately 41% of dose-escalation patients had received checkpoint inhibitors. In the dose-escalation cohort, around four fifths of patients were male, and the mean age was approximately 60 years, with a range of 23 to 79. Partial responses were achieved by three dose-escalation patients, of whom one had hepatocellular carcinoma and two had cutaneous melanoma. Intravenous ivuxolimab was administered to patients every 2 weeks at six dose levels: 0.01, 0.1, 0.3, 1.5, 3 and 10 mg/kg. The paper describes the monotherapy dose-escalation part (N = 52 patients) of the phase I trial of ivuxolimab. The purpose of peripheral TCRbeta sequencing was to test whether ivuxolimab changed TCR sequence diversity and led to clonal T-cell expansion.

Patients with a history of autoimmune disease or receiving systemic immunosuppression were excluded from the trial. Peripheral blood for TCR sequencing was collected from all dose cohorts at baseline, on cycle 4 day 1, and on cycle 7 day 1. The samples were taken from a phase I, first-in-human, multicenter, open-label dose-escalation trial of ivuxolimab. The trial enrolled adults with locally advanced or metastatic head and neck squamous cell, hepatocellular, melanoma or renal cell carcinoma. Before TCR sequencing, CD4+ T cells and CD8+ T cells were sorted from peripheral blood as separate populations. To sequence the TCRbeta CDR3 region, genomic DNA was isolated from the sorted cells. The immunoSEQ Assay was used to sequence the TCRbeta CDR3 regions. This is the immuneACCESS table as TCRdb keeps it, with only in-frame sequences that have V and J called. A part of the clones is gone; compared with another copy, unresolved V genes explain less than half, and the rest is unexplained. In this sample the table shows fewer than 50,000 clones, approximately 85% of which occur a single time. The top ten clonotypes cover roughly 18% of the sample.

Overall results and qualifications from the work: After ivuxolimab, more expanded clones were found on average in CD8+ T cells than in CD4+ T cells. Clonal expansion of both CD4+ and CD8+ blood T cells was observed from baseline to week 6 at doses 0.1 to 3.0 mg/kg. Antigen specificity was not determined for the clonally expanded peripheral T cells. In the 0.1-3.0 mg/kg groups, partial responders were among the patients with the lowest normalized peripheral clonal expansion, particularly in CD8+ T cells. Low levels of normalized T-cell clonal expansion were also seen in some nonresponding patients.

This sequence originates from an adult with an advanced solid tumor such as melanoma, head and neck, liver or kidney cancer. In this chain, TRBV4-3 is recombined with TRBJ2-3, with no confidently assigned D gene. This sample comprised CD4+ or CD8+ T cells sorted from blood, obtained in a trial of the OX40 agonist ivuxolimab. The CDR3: CASSQGPREDTQYF. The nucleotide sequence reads TGCGCCAGCAGCCAAGGTCCCCGAGAAGATACGCAGTATTTT.